A selection of T cell receptor beta chains follows, all from one sample in a study of blood T cell repertoires in COVID-19. This table comes from immunoSEQ multiplex PCR, and its TCRdb copy is limited to in-frame clones, with some not included. The sample has almost 300,000 clones; roughly 86% are singletons. The specimen was peripheral blood. Receptor source: a man aged 65 to 79 with acute or convalescent COVID-19. CDR3s include the opening cysteine and the closing phenylalanine or tryptophan. The order of the fields is V gene, clone size, D gene, CDR3 length, J gene, CDR3 DNA, CDR3 protein. D genes are given only for firm matches. A clone size is listed for some rows: how often the clone was seen (once, few, many), or a class if it is expanded.

TRBV28	-	-	14	TRBJ1-6	TGTGCCAGCAGTTTAATTCAGGGTGTGTCACCCCTCCACTTT	CASSLIQGVSPLHF
TRBV15	-	-	13	TRBJ1-2	TGTGCCACCAGCAGAGATCGGGGGGTTGGCTACACCTTC	CATSRDRGVGYTF
TRBV15	-	-	17	TRBJ1-6	TGTGCCACCAGCAGAGGGACCTCCGGGACGACGGGAGGGCCCCTCCACTTT	CATSRGTSGTTGGPLHF
TRBV28	few	-	14	TRBJ1-2	TGTGCCAGCAGAATGGGGGGAACATCGGATGGCTACACCTTC	CASRMGGTSDGYTF
TRBV5-1	-	-	14	TRBJ1-1	TGCGCCAGCAGCGTTGACAGGCCCAGCACTGAAGCTTTCTTT	CASSVDRPSTEAFF
TRBV5-6	-	-	11	TRBJ2-5	TGTGCCAGCAGCGAGGAGGAGACCCAGTACTTC	CASSEEETQYF
TRBV7-2	-	-	14	TRBJ2-3	TGTGCCAGCAGCTTAAGTGAGCCACAGGATACGCAGTATTTT	CASSLSEPQDTQYF
TRBV3-1/TRBV3-2	-	-	11	TRBJ1-2	TGTGCCAGCAGCCAACTCTATGGCTACACCTTC	CASSQLYGYTF
TRBV5-1	-	TRBD2	16	TRBJ2-7	TGCGCCAGCAGCTTGGATCGGCGGGGGGGCCTTTACGAGCAGTACTTC	CASSLDRRGGLYEQYF
TRBV2	once	TRBD2	15	TRBJ2-1	TGTGCCAGCAGCTTAGCGGGGGGTCCCTCCAATGAGCAGTTCTTC	CASSLAGGPSNEQFF
TRBV12-2	-	-	16	TRBJ2-2	TGTGCAAGTCACCTAGGAGTCGGGGTAAACACCGGGGAGCTGTTTTTT	CASHLGVGVNTGELFF
TRBV20-1	once	TRBD1	12	TRBJ1-2	TGCAGTGCTACTGACAGGGCCAGAGGCTACACCTTC	CSATDRARGYTF
TRBV18	-	-	13	TRBJ2-5	TGTGCCAGCTCACTGAGGCAGCAAGAGACCCAGTACTTC	CASSLRQQETQYF
TRBV6-2/TRBV6-3	-	-	16	TRBJ2-7	TGTGCCAGCAGTTACGCGAATTCTATTTTGACCTACGAGCAGTACTTC	CASSYANSILTYEQYF
TRBV28	-	-	13	TRBJ1-4	TGTGCCACACTAATACAGGGTTACGAAAAACTGTTTTTT	CATLIQGYEKLFF
TRBV7-2	-	-	12	TRBJ2-1	TGTGCCAGCAGCCGTACTAGAATTGAGCAGTTCTTC	CASSRTRIEQFF
TRBV11-3	-	TRBD2	15	TRBJ2-2	TGTGCCAGCACCCAGCGGGGGATGAACACCGGGGAGCTGTTTTTT	CASTQRGMNTGELFF
TRBV6-6	-	-	13	TRBJ1-1	TGTGCCAGCAGTTACTTAGGAGGTGACAGGGCTTTCTTT	CASSYLGGDRAFF
TRBV6-2/TRBV6-3	-	-	15	TRBJ1-4	TGTGCCAGCAGTTACTCGGGCCCAGATAGGGGAAAACTGTTTTTT	CASSYSGPDRGKLFF
TRBV11-2	-	-	15	TRBJ2-7	TGTGCCAGCAGCTTAACCACTCAAGCTTCCTACGAGCAGTACTTC	CASSLTTQASYEQYF
TRBV5-5	-	TRBD1	15	TRBJ2-1	TGTGCCAGCAGCGTAGGACAGGGTACCTACAATGAGCAGTTCTTC	CASSVGQGTYNEQFF
TRBV15	-	-	14	TRBJ1-2	TGTGCCACCAGCTTTAGCCTTGAGGACTATGGCTACACCTTC	CATSFSLEDYGYTF
TRBV4-1	-	-	16	TRBJ1-4	TGCGCCAGCAGCCAAGACCCGAACAGGGATAGTGAAAAACTGTTTTTT	CASSQDPNRDSEKLFF